A single sample is the source of the 10 T cell receptor beta chains below, sequenced in a study of blood T cell repertoires in COVID-19. The data were produced by immunoSEQ multiplex PCR, yet TCRdb's version contains in-frame clones alone and is incomplete. Here the sample spans about 200,000 clones, approximately 86% being singletons. The specimen sequenced was peripheral blood. The source is a man aged 55 to 70 with acute or convalescent COVID-19.

The table lists this clone with a count of one. The V and J genes are TRBV18 and TRBJ2-5, with 8 bases matching TRBD2. CDR1 is KGHSH and CDR2 is LQKENI in the germline V gene. CDR3 size: 17 residues. Unmatched junction bases numbered 11, after V lost 1 base and J lost 4 bases. The CDR3, as DNA: TGTGCCAGCTCACCACGGGCAGCGGGGGCCTCGGTAGAGACCCAGTACTTC. This encodes CASSPRAAGASVETQYF.

DNA for the CDR3: TGCGCCAGCAGTCTTGACAGGGGGCTGAACACTGAAGCTTTCTTT. Its translation is CASSLDRGLNTEAFF. The chain links TRBV23-1 to TRBJ1-1; TRBD1 agrees at 10 bases. TRBV23-1 is designated an ORF whose function remains uncertain. Trimming took 4 bases from V and 0 from J; bases not matched to a gene: 2. This CDR3 region has 15 residues.

The chain is built from TRBV14 and TRBJ2-5; TRBD2 agrees at 9 bases. V was clipped by 6 bases and J by 5 bases; unmatched bases: 13. There are 16 residues in the CDR3. Germline CDR1 reads SGHDN; CDR2 reads FVKESK. This chain's CDR3 is CASSAPGTSSGETQYF. CDR3 in DNA: TGTGCCAGCAGTGCCCCGGGGACTAGCTCGGGTGAGACCCAGTACTTC.

This clone was observed a few times. The rearrangement links TRBV7-9 to TRBJ1-6; TRBD1 might be the D (6 bases). V was pared by 5 bases and J by 7 bases, with 15 bases between. The length of the CDR3 is 15 residues. Germline V gene lookup returns CDR1 SEHNR and CDR2 FQNEAQ (reference sequence). The CDR3 loop reads CASSGAGQTNSPLHF. CDR3 nucleotides: TGTGCCAGCAGCGGTGCCGGACAGACAAATTCACCCCTCCACTTT. Full variable domain (outside the CDR3, taken from reference TRBV7-9 and TRBJ1-6): DTGVSQNPRHKITKRGQNVTFRCDPISEHNRLYWYRQTLGQGPEFLTYFQNEAQLEKSRLLSDRFSAERPKGSFSTLEIQRTEQGDSAMYLCASSGAGQTNSPLHFGNGTRLTVT.

V gene TRBV27 combines with J gene TRBJ1-4; perhaps TRBD1 as D (6 bases). Germline V gives CDR1 MNHEY, CDR2 SMNVEV (reference sequence). Between the trimmed V and J ends, which lost 8 bases and 5 bases, there was a span of 21 bases. This CDR3 has 16 residues. The CDR3 region has the DNA TGTGCCAGCTCAAGAATCGGCACAGGGCTAAATGAAAAACTGTTTTTT. This gives the protein CASSRIGTGLNEKLFF.

This chain links TRBV12-3 or TRBV12-4 with TRBJ2-2; 8 bases align to TRBD2. The CDR3 covers 12 residues. V lost 7 bases, J lost 7 bases, and 2 bases stayed unmatched. The CDR3 nucleotides read TGTGCCAGCACGCGGGGGGTCGGGGAGCTGTTTTTT. Its protein product is CASTRGVGELFF.

V gene TRBV9 combines with J gene TRBJ2-3, with a weak D call TRBD2 (7 bases). CDR3 size: 16 residues. CDR1 is SGDLS, CDR2 YYNGEE, per germline. Trimming removed 3 bases at V and 5 bases at J, with 19 bases between. CDR3 region: CASSAHREGGGDTQYF. CDR3 in DNA: TGTGCCAGCAGCGCTCACAGGGAGGGTGGTGGAGATACGCAGTATTTT.

V usage is TRBV5-7 and J usage is TRBJ2-4, with D unclear. TRBV5-7 is sorted into the ORF group, with uncertain function. The CDR3 is made up of 14 amino acids. Trimming took 3 bases from V and 0 from J, leaving 7 bases between them. CDR3 residues: CASSSELAKNIQYF. Here the CDR3 DNA reads TGTGCCAGCAGCTCTGAGCTAGCCAAAAACATTCAGTACTTC.

This chain uses TRBV5-1 with TRBJ2-5, with 8 bases that match TRBD1. With V trimmed by 4 bases and J by 4 bases, 15 bases remained unmatched. Germline CDR1 reads SGHRS; CDR2 reads YFSETQ. The CDR3 consists of 17 residues. The CDR3 coding sequence is TGCGCCAGCAGCCGCGGCGATCGGAGCAGGGGGCGAGAGACCCAGTACTTC. Translating gives CASSRGDRSRGRETQYF.

In its sample, this clone was seen a few times. The chain combines TRBV2 with TRBJ1-5; D remains unclear. Trimming took 3 bases from V and 6 from J, leaving 12 bases between them. This CDR3 comprises 14 residues. The germline V gene has CDR1 SNHLY and CDR2 FYNNEI. CDR3 nucleotides: TGTGCCAGCAGTGACACCCCTCATAGTCAGCCCCAGCATTTT. This gives the protein CASSDTPHSQPQHF.